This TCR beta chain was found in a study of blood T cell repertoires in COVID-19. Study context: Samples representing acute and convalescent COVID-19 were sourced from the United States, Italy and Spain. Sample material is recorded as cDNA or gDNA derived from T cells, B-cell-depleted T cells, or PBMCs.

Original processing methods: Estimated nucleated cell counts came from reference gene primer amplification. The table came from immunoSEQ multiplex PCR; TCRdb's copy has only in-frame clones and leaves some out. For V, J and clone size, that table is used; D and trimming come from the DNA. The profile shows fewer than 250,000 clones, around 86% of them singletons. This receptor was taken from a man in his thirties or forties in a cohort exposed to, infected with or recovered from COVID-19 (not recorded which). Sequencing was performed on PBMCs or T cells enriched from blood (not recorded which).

The CDR3 is CASSLVGPKVEQYF. CDR3 nucleotide sequence: TGTGCCAGCAGTTTAGTCGGTCCTAAAGTCGAGCAGTACTTC. The chain combines TRBV27 with TRBJ2-7; D is unresolved. The length of the CDR3 is 14 residues. Trimming cost V 2 bases and J 6 bases, with 14 bases left between them. CDR1 and CDR2 from the germline V gene are MNHEY and SMNVEV (reference sequence).